This T cell receptor beta chain was retrieved from a study of identifying expanded T cells in peripheral blood. A remark on this clone: Its cognate antigen is unknown.

Using immunoSEQ multiplex PCR, the repertoire was profiled, and TCRdb retains in-frame clones only, with some absent. The sample contains 45,000 to 75,000 clones, over 80% of which appear only once. No infections or other immune events were documented during collection. The study's findings and limits: Over about two and four weeks, about 15 and 18 clones changed, versus around 1.2 between replicates. Clone count variance between approximately 2-week samples rose with total template count.

The sequenced sample consisted of blood. The sequence was collected from a person between 18 and 75 years old in good health.

This chain's CDR3 is CASSTDLVVYNEQFF. CDR3 sequence (DNA): TGTGCCAGCAGCACGGACTTAGTAGTCTACAATGAGCAGTTCTTC. This chain joins TRBV5-6 and TRBJ2-1; perhaps TRBD2 as D (5 bases). Germline CDR1 is SGHDT and CDR2 is YYEEEE. The ends were cut back, 4 bases at V and 3 bases at J, with 14 bases in the middle. CDR3 length: 15 residues.